Listed here are 21 T cell receptor beta chains from one sample, sequenced in a study of T-cell reconstitution after alpha-beta-depleted transplantation in children. Molecular barcoding with unique molecular identifiers was used for the TCRbeta library. TCRdb called the PCR reads again in MiXCR, with one record for every CDR3 protein. Of approximately 500,000 distinct CDR3 sequences in the sample, over 20% were seen once. The source material was PBMCs, sampled before TCRalphabeta/CD19-depleted stem cell transplant. The receptors originated from a boy under two years old with Wiskott-Aldrich syndrome, due to receive a stem cell transplant.

CDR3 sequence (DNA): TGCAGTGCTCCTCAGTTGGGGGCGGGACCATCAGATGGGACCCAGTACTTC. It yields the protein CSAPQLGAGPSDGTQYF. The chain joins TRBV20-1 to TRBJ2-5; D assignment may be TRBD1 or TRBD2 (6 bases each). Trimming shortened V by 5 bases and J by 7 bases, and 29 bases separated the two germline ends. The germline V gene encodes CDR1 DFQATT and CDR2 SNEGSKA (reference sequence). The CDR3 sequence is 17 residues long.

J is TRBJ1-2 and V is TRBV30; 7 nucleotides match TRBD1. With V trimmed by 3 bases and J by 2 bases, 9 bases remained unmatched. This CDR3 contains 15 residues. Germline lookup yields CDR1 GTSNPN and CDR2 SVGIG (reference sequence). CDR3 in DNA: TGTGCCTGGAGAAACAAGGGGGCGGTCAACTATGGCTACACCTTC. Translated: CAWRNKGAVNYGYTF.

This clonotype turned up a few times. V is TRBV7-1 and J is TRBJ2-1; 9 bases fit TRBD2. TRBV7-1 is filed as an ORF, its function uncertain. V shed 3 bases and J 9 bases; nucleotides not matched to a gene: 6. The length of the CDR3 is 14 residues. The CDR3 DNA reads as TGTGCCAGCAGCTCCCCGGGACTAGCTCGTGAGCAGTTCTTC. This sequence encodes CASSSPGLAREQFF.

The rearrangement joins TRBV5-1 to TRBJ2-6; D possibly corresponds to TRBD1 (6 bases). This CDR3 region has 13 residues. CDR1 and CDR2 from the germline V gene are SGHRS and YFSETQ. The V end was cut by 4 bases, the J end by 13 bases, with 15 bases between. DNA of the CDR3: TGCGCCAGCAGCGAGACCACCACAGGGGTCCTGACTTTC. Translated: CASSETTTGVLTF.

The rearrangement links TRBV20-1 to TRBJ2-1; TRBD2 agrees at 13 bases. The CDR3 is 16 amino acids. CDR1 is DFQATT, CDR2 SNEGSKA, per germline (reference sequence). V shed 6 bases, J shed 7 bases, and the junction held 12 bases outside the gene matches. CDR3 protein: CSAPGLAGDRVNEQFF. CDR3 coding DNA: TGCAGTGCCCCCGGACTAGCGGGAGATCGGGTGAATGAGCAGTTCTTC.

The V and J genes are TRBV5-1 and TRBJ2-5; D call uncertain. Per germline, CDR1 SGHRS and CDR2 YFSETQ. Between the trimmed V and J ends, which lost 2 bases and 1 base, there was a span of 9 bases. The CDR3 loop spans 14 amino acids. The CDR3: CASSFGQLQETQYF. DNA of the CDR3: TGCGCCAGCAGCTTTGGTCAGCTCCAAGAGACCCAGTACTTC.

The chain carries TRBV12-5 and TRBJ2-7, with 11 positions matching TRBD1. Germline V gene lookup returns CDR1 LGHNT and CDR2 FRNRAP. The CDR3 covers 15 residues. The ends lost 4 bases at V and 0 bases at J; junction bases unmatched: 2. CDR3 sequence reads: CASGSGTGGSYEQYF. CDR3 in DNA: TGTGCTAGTGGTTCCGGGACAGGGGGCTCCTACGAGCAGTACTTC.

On this clonotype: Germline is not matched at one junction end, which may reflect a read error. V and J are TRBV28 and TRBJ2-3; TRBD1 aligns across 9 bases. This CDR3 spans 12 amino acids. Germline values: CDR1 MDHEN, CDR2 SYDVKM. The CDR3 DNA reads as TGTGCCAGCAGTTTGACCGGGACAGGGATGGTTTTT. This sequence encodes CASSLTGTGMVF.

This clonotype turned up a few times. The junction shows a germline mismatch at one end, possibly a read error. CDR3 DNA sequence: TGCAGTGCCCCGCAGACCTCGGGACACCACTTC. Translating gives CSAPQTSGHHF. The chain carries TRBV20-1 and TRBJ2-7; D possibly corresponds to TRBD1 (6 bases). The CDR3 consists of 11 residues. Looked up from germline, CDR1 is DFQATT and CDR2 is SNEGSKA (reference sequence).

This clonotype was seen only a few times. The chain is built from TRBV20-1 and TRBJ1-4, with TRBD1 matching 8 bases. Germline values: CDR1 DFQATT, CDR2 SNEGSKA (reference sequence). The CDR3 length is 15 residues. The V and J ends lost 0 bases and 5 bases, in that order; junction bases with no gene match: 5. CDR3 coding DNA: TGCAGTGCTAGAGATCTTAGGACAGGGAATGAAAAACTGTTTTTT. Translation: CSARDLRTGNEKLFF.

The chain combines TRBV6-1 with TRBJ1-5; perhaps TRBD1 as D (5 bases). The V end lost 6 bases, the J end lost 3 bases, and 15 bases lay between the germline ends. The germline CDR1 and CDR2 sequences are MNHNS and SASEGT. CDR3 length: 15 residues. CDR3 sequence: CASSPGTRPNQPQHF. The CDR3 coding sequence is TGTGCCAGCAGCCCCGGGACCCGGCCCAATCAGCCCCAGCATTTT.

The rearrangement joins TRBV5-4 to TRBJ1-2, with 8 bases aligning to TRBD1. Germline CDR1 reads SGHNT; CDR2 reads YYREEE (reference sequence). With 4 bases clipped from V and 2 bases from J, the junction kept 7 bases outside the gene matches. The CDR3 contains 15 residues. CDR3 sequence (DNA): TGTGCCAGCAGCCATTTACAGGGGGGGAACTATGGCTACACCTTC. Protein sequence: CASSHLQGGNYGYTF.

This clonotype was counted between two and nine times. The CDR3 coding sequence is TGCGCCAGCAGTGAGTCGAGGGGGGGTGAGCAGTTCTTC. It encodes CASSESRGGEQFF. V and J are TRBV10-2 and TRBJ2-1, with D maybe TRBD2 (7 bases). In germline, CDR1 is WSHSY, CDR2 SAAADI. There are 13 residues in the CDR3. V lost 0 bases and J lost 9, with 9 bases in between.

The chain joins TRBV7-9 to TRBJ2-1; TRBD1 might be the D (6 bases). Per the germline V gene, CDR1 is SEHNR and CDR2 is FQNEAQ (reference sequence). With 2 bases removed from V and 10 bases from J, the gap between germline ends came to 21 bases. The CDR3 contains 16 residues. The chain's CDR3 is CASSLWSGVLGGEQFF. Here the CDR3 DNA reads TGTGCCAGCAGCTTATGGTCAGGGGTTCTAGGAGGAGAGCAGTTCTTC. Using reference TRBV7-9 and TRBJ2-1 for the parts outside the CDR3, the full variable domain is DTGVSQNPRHKITKRGQNVTFRCDPISEHNRLYWYRQTLGQGPEFLTYFQNEAQLEKSRLLSDRFSAERPKGSFSTLEIQRTEQGDSAMYLCASSLWSGVLGGEQFFGPGTRLTVL.

This clonotype was observed a handful of times. The chain uses TRBV5-1 and TRBJ2-5; 10 bases align to TRBD2. Trimming at V came to 2 bases and at J to 1 base, leaving 5 bases not matched to a gene. The germline V gene encodes CDR1 SGHRS and CDR2 YFSETQ. The CDR3 is 16 amino acids. This CDR3 is CASSFLPSGSQETQYF. CDR3 nucleotides: TGCGCCAGCAGCTTTCTGCCTAGCGGGAGCCAAGAGACCCAGTACTTC.

The chain links TRBV11-2 to TRBJ1-3; no clear D. CDR1 and CDR2 from the germline V gene are SGHAT and FQNNGV. V lost 0 bases to trimming and J lost 0 bases, with 9 bases between them. The CDR3 length is 16 residues. CDR3 sequence: CASSLDLAVSGNTIYF. DNA of the CDR3: TGTGCCAGCAGCTTAGATTTGGCCGTCTCTGGAAACACCATATATTTT.

This clonotype was detected only a few times. This chain connects TRBV20-1 to TRBJ2-1; D may be TRBD2 (6 bases). This CDR3 contains 14 residues. Trimming stripped 3 bases from V and 3 bases from J, with 12 bases between. The germline gives CDR1 DFQATT, CDR2 SNEGSKA (reference sequence). CDR3 in amino acids: CSASGAGNYNEQFF. In DNA form, the CDR3 reads TGCAGTGCTAGCGGTGCGGGAAACTACAATGAGCAGTTCTTC.

This chain uses TRBV5-1 with TRBJ2-3; either TRBD1 or TRBD2 may fit D (5 bases each). The CDR3 is made up of 14 amino acids. V was trimmed by 4 bases and J by 1 base, leaving 10 bases between them. Per germline, CDR1 SGHRS and CDR2 YFSETQ. The CDR3 region has the DNA TGCGCCAGCAGCCGGGACGGCCGCACAGATACGCAGTATTTT. It is translated as CASSRDGRTDTQYF.

The chain recombines TRBV5-1 with TRBJ2-1; 10 bases agree with TRBD1. J gave up 10 bases and V 4 bases, and 11 bases lay outside the gene matches. CDR1 is SGHRS, CDR2 YFSETQ, per germline. The CDR3 consists of 15 residues. The CDR3 sequence: CASSHPGQGSWEQFF. The CDR3, as DNA: TGCGCCAGCAGCCATCCGGGACAGGGGTCGTGGGAGCAGTTCTTC.

There are a few counts of this clonotype. The genes are TRBV3-1 and TRBJ2-7; 7 bases are shared with TRBD1. CDR1 and CDR2 from the germline V gene are LGHDT and YNNKEL (reference sequence). The CDR3 length is 16 residues. Losses at the gene ends were 4 bases for V and 2 bases for J; bases not matched to a gene: 11. The DNA of the CDR3 is TGTGCCAGCAGCCGCGTTGTGACAGGGAAGGCCTACGAGCAGTACTTC. It codes for CASSRVVTGKAYEQYF.

The chain has TRBV27 and TRBJ2-7; 8 positions agree with TRBD1. Germline loops: CDR1 MNHEY, CDR2 SMNVEV (reference sequence). Unmatched junction bases numbered 16, after V lost 5 bases and J lost 4 bases. This CDR3 has 17 residues. CDR3 bases: TGTGCCAGCAGTCCAAATCGTCGGCAGGGGGCAAGGTACGAGCAGTACTTC. Protein product: CASSPNRRQGARYEQYF.